This T cell receptor (beta chain) is drawn from a study of cytomegalovirus exposure and HLA in healthy donors. Findings and limits, study-wide: Specificity for CMV antigens was confirmed in vitro for a few of the CMV-associated chains.

The data were produced by immunoSEQ multiplex PCR, yet TCRdb's version contains in-frame clones alone and is incomplete. The sample carries 150,000 to 200,000 clones, more than 75% recorded once. As to this clone: The target antigen is unknown.

The sequenced sample was PBMCs. This receptor was identified in a woman aged 18-29 years in good health and CMV-seronegative.

The CDR3 region has the DNA TGCGCCAGCAGCTGGACTGATTACAATGAGCAGTTCTTC. This gives the protein CASSWTDYNEQFF. The chain employs TRBV5-1 and TRBJ2-1, with a tentative D call TRBD2 (5 bases). Germline assignment: CDR1 SGHRS and CDR2 YFSETQ. There are 13 residues in the CDR3. Between the trimmed V and J ends, which lost 3 bases and 4 bases, there was a span of 8 bases.